Included here is one T cell receptor beta chain sequence, with context. This entry comes from a study of T cell changes during pregnancy in multiple sclerosis. The assay was immunoSEQ multiplex PCR, and TCRdb's table has in-frame clones only and misses some. This repertoire shows 40,000 to 55,000 clones, roughly 90% found once; its top ten account for roughly 4.5%. The CDR3 is made up of 17 amino acids. The germline V gene has CDR1 LGHNA and CDR2 YSLEER. Trimming took 0 bases from V and 0 from J, leaving 12 bases between them. Sequenced here: peripheral blood, sampled in the second trimester of pregnancy. This clonotype was obtained from a female donor in good health, enrolled as a control in a pregnancy study. This chain links TRBV4-3 with TRBJ1-3; tentative D call: TRBD1 (5 bases). CDR3 region: CASSQDTPGNSGNTIYF. CDR3 nucleotide sequence: TGCGCCAGCAGCCAAGATACCCCAGGGAACTCTGGAAACACCATATATTTT.